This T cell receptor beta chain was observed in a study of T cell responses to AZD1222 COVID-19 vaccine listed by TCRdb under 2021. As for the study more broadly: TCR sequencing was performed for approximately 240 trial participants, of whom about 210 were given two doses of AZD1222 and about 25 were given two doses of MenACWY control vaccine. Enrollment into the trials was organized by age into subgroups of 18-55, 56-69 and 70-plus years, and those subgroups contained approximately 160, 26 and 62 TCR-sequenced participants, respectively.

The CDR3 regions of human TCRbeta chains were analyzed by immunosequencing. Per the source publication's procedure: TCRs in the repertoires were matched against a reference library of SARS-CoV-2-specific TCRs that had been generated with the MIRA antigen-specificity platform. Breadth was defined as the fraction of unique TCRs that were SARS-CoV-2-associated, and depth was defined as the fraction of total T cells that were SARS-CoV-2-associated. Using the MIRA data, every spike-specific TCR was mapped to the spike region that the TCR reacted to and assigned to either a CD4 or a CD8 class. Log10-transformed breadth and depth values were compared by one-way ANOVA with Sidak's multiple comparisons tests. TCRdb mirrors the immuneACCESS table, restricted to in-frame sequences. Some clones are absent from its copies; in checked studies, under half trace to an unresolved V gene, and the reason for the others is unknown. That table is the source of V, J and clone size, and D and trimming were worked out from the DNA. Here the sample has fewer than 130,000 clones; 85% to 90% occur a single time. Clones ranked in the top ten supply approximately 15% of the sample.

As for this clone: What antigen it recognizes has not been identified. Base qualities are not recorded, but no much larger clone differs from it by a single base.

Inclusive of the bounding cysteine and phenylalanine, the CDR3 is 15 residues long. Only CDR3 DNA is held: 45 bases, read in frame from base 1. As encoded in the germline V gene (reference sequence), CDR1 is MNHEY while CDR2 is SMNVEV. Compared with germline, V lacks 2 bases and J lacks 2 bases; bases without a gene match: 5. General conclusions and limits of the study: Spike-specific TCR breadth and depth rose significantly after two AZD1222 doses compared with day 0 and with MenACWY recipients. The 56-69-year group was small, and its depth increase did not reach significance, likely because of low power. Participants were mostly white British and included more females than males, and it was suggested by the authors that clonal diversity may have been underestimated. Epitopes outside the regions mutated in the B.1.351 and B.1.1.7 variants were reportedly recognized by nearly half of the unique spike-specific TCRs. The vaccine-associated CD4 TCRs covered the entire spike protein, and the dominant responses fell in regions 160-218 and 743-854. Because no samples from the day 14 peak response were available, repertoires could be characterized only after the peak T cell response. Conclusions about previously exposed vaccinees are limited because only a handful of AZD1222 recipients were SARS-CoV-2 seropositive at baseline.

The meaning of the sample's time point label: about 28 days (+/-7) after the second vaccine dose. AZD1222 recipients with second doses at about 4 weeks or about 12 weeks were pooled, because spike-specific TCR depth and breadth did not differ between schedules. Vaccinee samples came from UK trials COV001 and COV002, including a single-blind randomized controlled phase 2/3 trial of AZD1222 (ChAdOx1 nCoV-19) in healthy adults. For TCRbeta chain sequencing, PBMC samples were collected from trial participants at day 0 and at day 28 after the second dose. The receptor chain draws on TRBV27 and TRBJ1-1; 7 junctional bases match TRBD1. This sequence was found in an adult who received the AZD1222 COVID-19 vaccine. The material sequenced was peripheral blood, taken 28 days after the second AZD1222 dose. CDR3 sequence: CASSLHYRGNTEAFF. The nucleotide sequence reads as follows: TGTGCCAGCAGTTTACACTACAGGGGAAACACTGAAGCTTTCTTT.